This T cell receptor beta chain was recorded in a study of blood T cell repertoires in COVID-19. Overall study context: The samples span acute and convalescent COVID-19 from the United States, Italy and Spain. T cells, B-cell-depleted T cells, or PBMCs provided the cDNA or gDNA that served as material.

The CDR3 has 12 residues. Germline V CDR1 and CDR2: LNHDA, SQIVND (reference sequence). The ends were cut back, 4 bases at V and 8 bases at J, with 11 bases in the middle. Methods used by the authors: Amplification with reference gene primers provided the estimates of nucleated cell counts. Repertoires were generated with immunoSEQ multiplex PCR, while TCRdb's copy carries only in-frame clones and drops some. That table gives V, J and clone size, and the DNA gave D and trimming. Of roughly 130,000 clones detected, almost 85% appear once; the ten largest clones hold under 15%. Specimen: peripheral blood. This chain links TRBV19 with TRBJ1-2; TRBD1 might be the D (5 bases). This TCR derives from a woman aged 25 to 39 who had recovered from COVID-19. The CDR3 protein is CASSTGRVGYTF. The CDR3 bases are TGTGCCAGTAGTACCGGCAGGGTGGGCTACACCTTC.